Below, one T cell receptor (beta chain) is given with its context. Given the absence of the conserved phenylalanine or tryptophan at the CDR3 end, a read error is likely. This sample was taken from a study of tumor and adjacent non-tumor tissue in lung cancer. Looked up from germline, CDR1 is MGHRA and CDR2 is YSYEKL. CDR3 length equals 17 residues. TCRbeta libraries were built with three rounds of nested PCR, modified from ARM-PCR. MiXCR, applied by TCRdb to the multiplex PCR reads, yields one record per CDR3 protein. Found here are 71,000 or so distinct CDR3 sequences, roughly 80% of them singletons; the top ten hold about 14%. This sample's RNA came from whole unsorted tissue.

This chain joins TRBV4-1 and TRBJ2-1; 13 bases agree with TRBD2. This TCR was recovered from a woman aged 50 to 60 with non-small cell lung cancer. Input material: lung tumor tissue. The CDR3 region has the DNA TGCGCCAGTAGCCAAGCCTGGACTAGCGGGAGTACCAATGAGCAGTTCCTC. It encodes CASSQAWTSGSTNEQFL.